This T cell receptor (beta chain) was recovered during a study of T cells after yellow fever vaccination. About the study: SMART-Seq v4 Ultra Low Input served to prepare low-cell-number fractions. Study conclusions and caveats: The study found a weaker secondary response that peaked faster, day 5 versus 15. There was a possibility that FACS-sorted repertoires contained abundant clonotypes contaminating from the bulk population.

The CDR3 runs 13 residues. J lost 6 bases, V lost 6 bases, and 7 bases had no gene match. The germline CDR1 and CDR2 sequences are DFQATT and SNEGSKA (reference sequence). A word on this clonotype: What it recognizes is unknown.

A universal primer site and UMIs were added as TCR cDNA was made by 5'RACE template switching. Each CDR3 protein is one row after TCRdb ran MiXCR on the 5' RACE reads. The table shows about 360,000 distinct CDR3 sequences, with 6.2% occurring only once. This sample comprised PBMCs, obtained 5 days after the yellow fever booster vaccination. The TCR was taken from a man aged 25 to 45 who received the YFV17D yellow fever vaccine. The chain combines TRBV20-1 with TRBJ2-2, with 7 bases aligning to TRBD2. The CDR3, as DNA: TGCAGTGCCAGAAAGCGGGATCCCGGGGAGCTGTTTTTT. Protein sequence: CSARKRDPGELFF.